The rows below give T cell receptor beta chains drawn from one sample of a study of blood T cell repertoires in COVID-19. Generated by immunoSEQ multiplex PCR, the TCRdb table keeps only in-frame clones and is missing some. The profile shows around 97,000 clones, around four fifths of them singletons. The sequenced material came from peripheral blood. The receptors originated from an older man with acute or convalescent COVID-19. Each CDR3 is given with its conserved first and last residue. The order of the fields is clone size, V gene, J gene, D gene, CDR3 protein, CDR3 DNA. The D gene is left open where the match is weak. Some rows mark clone size as missing; the rest say once, few, many or name a class of expanded clone.

.	TRBV6-5	TRBJ2-1	TRBD2	CASSYDGGAKEQFF	TGTGCCAGCAGTTACGACGGGGGGGCCAAGGAGCAGTTCTTC
.	TRBV4-2	TRBJ2-7	.	CASSQITITQPYEQYF	TGTGCCAGCAGCCAAATTACAATAACACAGCCCTACGAGCAGTACTTC
.	TRBV4-1	TRBJ2-2	TRBD1	CASSQGTGLNTGELFF	TGCGCCAGCAGCCAAGGGACAGGGCTTAACACCGGGGAGCTGTTTTTT
.	TRBV30	TRBJ2-5	.	CAWILAGKETQYF	TGTGCCTGGATTCTTGCCGGGAAGGAGACCCAGTACTTC
.	TRBV5-8	TRBJ2-6	.	CASRLPQGGSGANVLTF	TGTGCCAGCCGGCTCCCCCAGGGGGGCTCTGGGGCCAACGTCCTGACTTTC
.	TRBV28	TRBJ1-1	TRBD1	CASTTGTATEAFF	TGTGCCAGCACCACCGGGACAGCCACTGAAGCTTTCTTT
.	TRBV19	TRBJ2-3	TRBD1	CASSVGTASTDTQYF	TGTGCCAGTAGTGTCGGGACAGCTAGCACAGATACGCAGTATTTT
few	TRBV30	TRBJ1-5	.	CAWRQGESNQPQHF	TGTGCCTGGCGTCAGGGTGAAAGCAATCAGCCCCAGCATTTT
.	TRBV29-1	TRBJ1-2	.	CSVEDYDGLYGYTF	TGCAGCGTTGAAGATTACGACGGACTATATGGCTACACCTTC
.	TRBV10-2	TRBJ1-2	TRBD1	CASSETRDRGPGYTF	TGCGCCAGCAGTGAGACCCGGGACAGGGGCCCTGGCTACACCTTC
.	TRBV4-3	TRBJ1-1	.	CASSQETRVNTEAFF	TGCGCCAGCAGCCAAGAAACGCGGGTGAACACTGAAGCTTTCTTT
few	TRBV5-1	TRBJ1-4	.	CASSPDPGEKLFF	TGCGCCAGCAGCCCCGACCCCGGGGAAAAACTGTTTTTT
.	TRBV7-2	TRBJ1-4	.	CASSGQINEKLFF	TGTGCCAGCAGCGGACAGATTAATGAAAAACTGTTTTTT
.	TRBV5-1	TRBJ2-7	.	CASSLGGNYGSSSYEQYF	TGCGCCAGCAGCTTGGGAGGGAACTATGGTTCCTCCTCCTACGAGCAGTACTTC
.	TRBV28	TRBJ1-2	TRBD1	CASSLLQGSYGYTF	TGTGCCAGCAGTCTCCTACAGGGGAGCTATGGCTACACCTTC
.	TRBV19	TRBJ1-1	TRBD1	CASSFLRDRGMNTEAFF	TGTGCCAGTAGTTTCCTCCGGGACAGGGGTATGAACACTGAAGCTTTCTTT